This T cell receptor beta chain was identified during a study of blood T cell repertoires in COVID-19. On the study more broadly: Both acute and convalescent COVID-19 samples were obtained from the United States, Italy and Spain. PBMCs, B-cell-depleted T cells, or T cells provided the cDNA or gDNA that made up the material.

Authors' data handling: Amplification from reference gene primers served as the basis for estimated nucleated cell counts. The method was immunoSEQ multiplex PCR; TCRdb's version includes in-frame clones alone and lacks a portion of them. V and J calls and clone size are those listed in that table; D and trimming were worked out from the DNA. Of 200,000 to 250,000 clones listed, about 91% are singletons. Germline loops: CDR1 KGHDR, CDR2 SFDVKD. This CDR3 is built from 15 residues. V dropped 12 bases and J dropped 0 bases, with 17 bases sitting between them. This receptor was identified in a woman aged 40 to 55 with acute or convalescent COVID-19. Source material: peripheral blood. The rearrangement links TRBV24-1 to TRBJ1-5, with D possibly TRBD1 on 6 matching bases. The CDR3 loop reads CASKGERYSNQPQHF. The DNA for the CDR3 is TGTGCCTCCAAGGGGGAGCGCTATAGCAATCAGCCCCAGCATTTT.